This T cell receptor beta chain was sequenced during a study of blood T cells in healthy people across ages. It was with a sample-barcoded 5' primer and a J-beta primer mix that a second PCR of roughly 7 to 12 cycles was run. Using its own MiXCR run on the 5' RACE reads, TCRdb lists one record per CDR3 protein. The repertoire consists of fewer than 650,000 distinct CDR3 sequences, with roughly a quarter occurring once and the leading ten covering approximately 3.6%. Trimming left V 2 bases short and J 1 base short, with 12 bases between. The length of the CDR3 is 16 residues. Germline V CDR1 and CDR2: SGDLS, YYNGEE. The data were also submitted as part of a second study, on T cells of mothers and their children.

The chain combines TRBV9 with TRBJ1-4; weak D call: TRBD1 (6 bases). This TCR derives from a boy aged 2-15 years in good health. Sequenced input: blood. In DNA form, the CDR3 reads TGTGCCAGCAGCGTCGGGGGGGGCAGAACTAATGAAAAACTGTTTTTT. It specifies CASSVGGGRTNEKLFF. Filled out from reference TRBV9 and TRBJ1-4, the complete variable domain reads DSGVTQTPKHLITATGQRVTLRCSPRSGDLSVYWYQQSLDQGLQFLIQYYNGEERAKGNILERFSAQQFPDLHSELNLSSLELGDSALYFCASSVGGGRTNEKLFFGSGTQLSVL.